Presented here are 30 T cell receptor beta chains from one specimen sequenced in a study of blood T cell repertoires in COVID-19. TCRdb's table, derived via immunoSEQ multiplex PCR, lists solely in-frame clones and lacks some. The table includes 55,000 to 75,000 clones, 80% to 90% detected once. Sequencing used peripheral blood. These receptors all stem from a human donor in a cohort sampled during active COVID-19.

J is TRBJ2-1 and V is TRBV18; TRBD2 matches 13 bases. Trimming at V came to 2 bases and at J to 8 bases, leaving 9 bases not matched to a gene. This CDR3 has 17 residues. CDR1 KGHSH and CDR2 LQKENI come from the germline V gene. CDR3 sequence reads: CASSPRPRLAGGDEQFF. In nucleotides, the CDR3 is TGTGCCAGCTCACCAAGGCCCAGACTAGCGGGAGGAGATGAGCAGTTCTTC.

This clone has only a few counts. This chain's CDR3 is CASSLTGRLAGGGDSYNEQFF. The CDR3 region has the DNA TGTGCCAGCAGTCTCACTGGTCGGCTCGCGGGAGGCGGGGATTCCTACAATGAGCAGTTCTTC. This sequence joins TRBV28 and TRBJ2-1, with 8 bases that match TRBD2. CDR1 is MDHEN and CDR2 is SYDVKM in the germline V gene. The junction had 22 bases not matched to a gene; V was cut back by 5 bases and J by 1 base. This CDR3 comprises 21 residues. Combining the CDR3 with reference TRBV28 and TRBJ2-1 gives the whole variable domain DVKVTQSSRYLVKRTGEKVFLECVQDMDHENMFWYRQDPGLGLRLIYFSYDVKMKEKGDIPEGYSVSREKKERFSLILESASTNQTSMYLCASSLTGRLAGGGDSYNEQFFGPGTRLTVL.

This chain joins TRBV2 and TRBJ1-5; the D is unclear. This CDR3 is built from 13 residues. Germline V lookup: CDR1 SNHLY, CDR2 FYNNEI. The germline V and J ends were trimmed by 5 bases and 11 bases, with 16 bases remaining between them. CDR3 amino acids: CASSYNRGMAQHF. The CDR3 DNA sequence: TGTGCCAGCAGTTATAACCGAGGAATGGCCCAGCATTTT. Together with reference TRBV2 and TRBJ1-5, the CDR3 gives the full variable domain: EPEVTQTPSHQVTQMGQEVILRCVPISNHLYFYWYRQILGQKVEFLVSFYNNEISEKSEIFDDQFSVERPDGSNFTLKIRSTKLEDSAMYFCASSYNRGMAQHFGDGTRLSIL.

This clone was recorded a few times. The chain combines TRBV10-3 with TRBJ1-1; D unresolved. Germline V gene data show CDR1 as ENHRY and CDR2 as SYGVKD. The V gene lost 10 bases and the J gene lost 4 bases, with 13 bases spanning the gap. The length of the CDR3 is 12 residues. The CDR3 reads CATGVQSTEAFF. The CDR3 DNA reads TGTGCCACCGGGGTTCAGAGCACTGAAGCTTTCTTT.

The J gene is TRBJ2-2, the V gene TRBV6-2 or TRBV6-3; D gene unclear. V lost 0 bases and J lost 7, with 12 bases in between. Germline V gives CDR1 MNHEY, CDR2 SVGEGT. This CDR3 comprises 15 residues. The CDR3 sequence is CASSYSSELIGELFF. The CDR3 DNA sequence: TGTGCCAGCAGTTACTCGTCAGAATTAATCGGGGAGCTGTTTTTT.

This sequence joins TRBV5-6 and TRBJ1-1; D is possibly TRBD1 (6 bases). Germline-derived CDR1 and CDR2 are SGHDT and YYEEEE. Trimming left V 4 bases short and J 4 bases short, with 17 bases between. The CDR3 spans 15 residues. The CDR3 spells CASSLSTTGSTEAFF. The DNA of the CDR3 is TGTGCCAGCAGCCTATCAACTACAGGGTCCACTGAAGCTTTCTTT. Together with reference TRBV5-6 and TRBJ1-1, the CDR3 gives the full variable domain: DAGVTQSPTHLIKTRGQQVTLRCSPKSGHDTVSWYQQALGQGPQFIFQYYEEEERQRGNFPDRFSGHQFPNYSSELNVNALLLGDSALYLCASSLSTTGSTEAFFGQGTRLTVV.

V and J are TRBV18 and TRBJ2-1, with D hard to call. Trimming removed 3 bases at V and 12 bases at J, with 12 bases between. From germline, CDR1 is KGHSH and CDR2 LQKENI. The CDR3 has 12 residues. Here the CDR3 DNA reads TGTGCCAGCTCACCGGGTACCCCTAGGCAGTTCTTC. It yields the protein CASSPGTPRQFF.

The rearrangement joins TRBV4-2 to TRBJ2-7; weak D call: TRBD2 (6 bases). The length of the CDR3 is 16 residues. V dropped 0 bases and J dropped 5 bases, with 17 bases sitting between them. Germline V gives CDR1 LGHNA, CDR2 YNFKEQ. For the CDR3, the DNA is TGTGCCAGCAGCCAAGATCAAGAGCGGGCGTTCAACGAGCAGTACTTC. This codes for CASSQDQERAFNEQYF.

This clone occurred once. This chain links TRBV5-5 with TRBJ2-1, with 11 bases lining up with TRBD2. The CDR3 has 16 residues. V trimming: 0 bases; J trimming: 5 bases; junction bases outside the gene matches: 4. Germline-derived CDR1 and CDR2 are SGHKS and YYEKEE (reference sequence). The CDR3, as DNA: TGTGCCAGCAGCTTGGGCCTAGCGGGAGGCGACAATGAGCAGTTCTTC. Protein product: CASSLGLAGGDNEQFF. Drawing the rest from reference TRBV5-5 and TRBJ2-1, the complete variable domain is DAGVTQSPTHLIKTRGQQVTLRCSPISGHKSVSWYQQVLGQGPQFIFQYYEKEERGRGNFPDRFSARQFPNYSSELNVNALLLGDSALYLCASSLGLAGGDNEQFFGPGTRLTVL.

This clone appeared a few times. The CDR3: CASSADRGWRNEQFF. CDR3 in DNA: TGTGCCAGCAGTGCCGACAGGGGGTGGAGGAATGAGCAGTTCTTC. The V and J genes are TRBV2 and TRBJ2-1; 9 nucleotides agree with TRBD1. The CDR3 is 15 amino acids. The V gene's germline CDR1 is SNHLY and CDR2 FYNNEI. J gave up 7 bases and V 4 bases, and 8 bases lay outside the gene matches.

The chain has TRBV7-2 and TRBJ2-3; a possible D gene is TRBD2 (5 bases). Germline-derived CDR1 and CDR2 are SGHTA and FQGNSA. This CDR3 contains 15 residues. V was cut by 1 base and J by 7 bases, with 15 bases left in between. The DNA for the CDR3 is TGTGCCAGCAGCTTAGAGGTATCCGGGATCAATACGCAGTATTTT. The encoded protein is CASSLEVSGINTQYF.

The rearrangement uses TRBV9 and TRBJ1-2; 7 bases fit TRBD1. Germline V lookup: CDR1 SGDLS, CDR2 YYNGEE. After removal of 4 bases from V and 4 bases from J, the junction contained 10 bases not matched to a gene. The CDR3 has 15 residues. CDR3 loop: CASSKRPGQIYGYTF. The CDR3 nucleotides are TGTGCCAGCAGCAAGCGTCCGGGACAGATCTATGGCTACACCTTC.

The chain links TRBV28 to TRBJ1-1, with D unclear. Germline lookup yields CDR1 MDHEN and CDR2 SYDVKM. Between the trimmed V and J ends, which lost 2 bases and 3 bases, there was a span of 7 bases. The CDR3 has 13 residues. CDR3 region: CASSLVEDTEAFF. CDR3 in DNA: TGTGCCAGCAGTTTAGTGGAGGACACTGAAGCTTTCTTT.

The V call is TRBV7-9, the J call TRBJ2-2; 10 nucleotides align to TRBD2. This CDR3 region has 15 residues. After removal of 5 bases from V and 4 bases from J, the junction contained 4 bases not matched to a gene. The germline V gene encodes CDR1 SEHNR and CDR2 FQNEAQ (reference sequence). The CDR3 protein is CASSKLAGSTGELFF. The CDR3 DNA reads as TGTGCCAGCAGCAAACTAGCGGGAAGCACCGGGGAGCTGTTTTTT.

This clone showed up just a few times. The chain carries TRBV30 and TRBJ2-2, with unresolved D. Germline CDR1 and CDR2: GTSNPN and SVGIG (reference sequence). The V and J ends lost 4 bases and 1 base respectively, with 4 bases between them. CDR3 size: 12 residues. The CDR3 nucleotides are TGTGCCTGGAACGGGAACACCGGGGAGCTGTTTTTT. This encodes CAWNGNTGELFF.

The rearrangement uses TRBV5-1 and TRBJ1-2, with a possible D match to TRBD1 (6 bases). The germline gives CDR1 SGHRS, CDR2 YFSETQ. This CDR3 has 18 residues. Trimming removed 0 bases at V and 0 bases at J, with 18 bases between. Here the CDR3 reads CASSLGGGQIYTNYGYTF. The CDR3 bases are TGCGCCAGCAGCTTGGGGGGCGGACAGATCTATACTAACTATGGCTACACCTTC.

The V and J genes are TRBV28 and TRBJ2-5, with 12 bases fitting TRBD2. CDR3 size: 16 residues. V shed 2 bases, J shed 4 bases, and the junction held 5 bases outside the gene matches. Germline V gene sequence: CDR1 MDHEN, CDR2 SYDVKM. The CDR3 DNA is TGTGCCAGCAGTTTACGAGAACTAGCGGGAGGAGAGACCCAGTACTTC. Amino acids: CASSLRELAGGETQYF. Supplemented by reference TRBV28 and TRBJ2-5, the full variable domain reads DVKVTQSSRYLVKRTGEKVFLECVQDMDHENMFWYRQDPGLGLRLIYFSYDVKMKEKGDIPEGYSVSREKKERFSLILESASTNQTSMYLCASSLRELAGGETQYFGPGTRLLVL.

The V gene is TRBV19, the J gene TRBJ1-1, with 7 bases identical to TRBD1. The CDR3 loop spans 16 amino acids. CDR1 and CDR2 (germline): LNHDA, SQIVND (reference sequence). V lost 5 bases, J lost 0 bases, and 9 bases stayed unmatched. The CDR3 nucleotides read TGTGCCAGTAGTCCCCGTAGGGGACAGATGAACACTGAAGCTTTCTTT. The encoded protein is CASSPRRGQMNTEAFF.

CDR3 sequence (DNA): TGCGCCAGCAGCGCTGGACAGACCTATGGCTACACCTTC. Translating gives CASSAGQTYGYTF. V gene TRBV5-1 combines with J gene TRBJ1-2, with D possibly TRBD1 on 6 matching bases. Trimming pared 4 bases from V and 4 bases from J, leaving 11 bases between. The length of the CDR3 is 13 residues. Germline V gene sequence: CDR1 SGHRS, CDR2 YFSETQ.

V gene TRBV28 combines with J gene TRBJ1-1, with 10 bases aligning to TRBD1. Looked up from germline, CDR1 is MDHEN and CDR2 is SYDVKM. This CDR3 has 14 amino acids. V gave up 3 bases and J gave up 5 bases; unmatched junction bases: 3. This chain's CDR3 is CASSFDRGRTEAFF. In DNA, the CDR3 is TGTGCCAGCAGTTTTGACAGGGGGCGAACTGAAGCTTTCTTT.

This clone has a single count. This chain uses TRBV24-1 with TRBJ2-1; D might be TRBD2 (6 bases). The CDR3 spans 16 residues. Germline lookup yields CDR1 KGHDR and CDR2 SFDVKD. Between the trimmed V and J ends, which lost 4 bases and 2 bases, there was a span of 14 bases. CDR3 nucleotides: TGTGCCACCAGTGACCCAGTGGGGGAGGCCTACAATGAGCAGTTCTTC. Encoded protein: CATSDPVGEAYNEQFF.

The count of this clone is one. The chain has TRBV6-5 and TRBJ2-1, with unresolved D. Germline loops: CDR1 MNHEY, CDR2 SVGAGI. V was trimmed by 6 bases and J by 4 bases, leaving 10 bases between them. This CDR3 comprises 13 residues. The CDR3 reads CASSPSVYNEQFF. The CDR3 region has the DNA TGTGCCAGCAGCCCGTCGGTTTACAATGAGCAGTTCTTC.

The chain links TRBV7-9 to TRBJ2-1, with D possibly being TRBD2 (5 bases). V lost 3 bases, J lost 4 bases, and 10 bases lay in between. Germline-derived CDR1 and CDR2 are SEHNR and FQNEAQ (reference sequence). CDR3 size: 14 residues. Written as DNA, the CDR3 is TGTGCCAGCAGCTTCGGGGTGAATTACAATGAGCAGTTCTTC. Translated: CASSFGVNYNEQFF.

This clone was seen only a few times. This chain links TRBV18 with TRBJ2-7; no clear D. V lost 1 base and J 0 bases, leaving 10 bases between the germline ends. Germline V CDR1 and CDR2: KGHSH, LQKENI. The CDR3 spans 15 residues. CDR3 region: CASSPRQESSYEQYF. The CDR3 nucleotides read TGTGCCAGCTCACCACGGCAGGAAAGCTCCTACGAGCAGTACTTC.

In nucleotides, the CDR3 is TGTGCCAGCAGCCCCCTCCTAGCGGGAATGGACAATGAGCAGTTCTTC. Its translation is CASSPLLAGMDNEQFF. This chain joins TRBV7-8 and TRBJ2-1; 9 positions agree with TRBD2. The length of the CDR3 is 16 residues. V shed 5 bases and J 5 bases; nucleotides not matched to a gene: 10. The germline gives CDR1 SGHVS, CDR2 FQNEAQ. Combining the CDR3 with reference TRBV7-8 and TRBJ2-1 gives the whole variable domain GAGVSQSPRYKVAKRGQDVALRCDPISGHVSLFWYQQALGQGPEFLTYFQNEAQLDKSGLPSDRFFAERPEGSVSTLKIQRTQQEDSAVYLCASSPLLAGMDNEQFFGPGTRLTVL.

This clone was observed once. The rearrangement links TRBV28 to TRBJ1-5; tentative D call: TRBD1 (6 bases). Between the trimmed V and J ends, which lost 2 bases and 2 bases, there was a span of 19 bases. This CDR3 contains 18 residues. The V gene's germline CDR1 is MDHEN and CDR2 SYDVKM. CDR3: CASSLQGMKLSGNQPQHF. The CDR3 DNA reads as TGTGCCAGCAGTTTACAGGGGATGAAGTTGTCGGGCAATCAGCCCCAGCATTTT.

In regard to this clone: The junction does not match germline at one end; this may be a read error. The chain combines TRBV10-3 with TRBJ2-1; possible D gene TRBD2, 7 bases. This CDR3 spans 10 amino acids. From germline, CDR1 is ENHRY and CDR2 SYGVKD. CDR3 loop: CAISGDGGLF. DNA of the CDR3: TGTGCCATCAGCGGGGACGGGGGGCTCTTC.

The chain is built from TRBV28 and TRBJ2-5; D not resolved. Germline V gene data show CDR1 as MDHEN and CDR2 as SYDVKM. The CDR3 loop spans 11 amino acids. V shed 8 bases and J shed 3 bases, with 7 bases lying between them. In DNA, the CDR3 is TGTGCCAGCGGCCGGGAAGAGACCCAGTACTTC. It translates to CASGREETQYF.

Note on this clone: Distinct nucleotide sequences in the sample also encode this CDR3. The V gene is TRBV19, the J gene TRBJ1-5; 7 nucleotides match TRBD1. Unmatched junction bases numbered 8, after V lost 5 bases and J lost 7 bases. This CDR3 has 14 residues. CDR1 LNHDA and CDR2 SQIVND come from the germline V gene (reference sequence). DNA of the CDR3: TGTGCCAGTAGTCTTCGACAGGGTGGACAGCCCCAGCATTTT. It yields the protein CASSLRQGGQPQHF.

The CDR3 here is CASSIDTGWTEAFF. Here the CDR3 DNA reads TGTGCCAGTAGTATAGACACAGGGTGGACTGAAGCTTTCTTT. The chain carries TRBV19 and TRBJ1-1; a weak D match, TRBD1 (6 bases). The germline V gene has CDR1 LNHDA and CDR2 SQIVND (reference sequence). The length of the CDR3 is 14 residues. V was cut by 0 bases and J by 5 bases, with 10 bases left in between.